This T cell receptor beta chain was recovered during a study of T cells in Graves' hyperthyroidism and ophthalmopathy. Study background: The blood sample was taken at first diagnosis, before treatment began.

Study results and limitations: Median prediction lead before ophthalmopathy onset was 6.5 months with the model.

The junction had 6 bases not matched to a gene; V was cut back by 3 bases and J by 5 bases. The CDR3 has 14 amino acids. Germline-derived CDR1 and CDR2 are LNHNV and YYDKDF (reference sequence). There are many counts of this clonotype. As yet, its antigen is unknown. Over 18 months, lack of ophthalmopathy progression marked Graves' hyperthyroidism as stable. Isolation of PBMCs was performed on 8 to 10 ml fresh peripheral blood. Researchers amplified the TCR beta CDR3 regions from RNA transcripts. RT-PCR in the first round (using the HTBI primer set) targeted the TCR CDR3. TCRdb re-derived calls from the multiplex PCR reads in MiXCR, one entry per CDR3 protein. The repertoire consists of about 320,000 distinct CDR3 sequences, with roughly 15% occurring once and the leading ten covering around 34%.

The genes are TRBV15 and TRBJ2-5; 7 bases line up with TRBD1. Sequencing was carried out using blood. The TCR was taken from a man aged 25-45 years with Graves' hyperthyroidism. Here the CDR3 reads CATSSHRGGETQYF. For the CDR3, the DNA is TGTGCCACCAGCAGCCACAGGGGTGGGGAGACCCAGTACTTC. Supplemented by reference TRBV15 and TRBJ2-5, the full variable domain reads DAMVIQNPRYQVTQFGKPVTLSCSQTLNHNVMYWYQQKSSQAPKLLFHYYDKDFNNEADTPDNFQSRRPNTSFCFLDIRSPGLGDTAMYLCATSSHRGGETQYFGPGTRLLVL.